This paragraph reports one TCR beta chain. Its antigen is not identified. The CDR3 totals 13 residues. V was trimmed by 6 bases and J by 5 bases, leaving 16 bases between them. Looked up from germline, CDR1 is SQVTM and CDR2 is ANQGSEA. This record comes from a study of T cell repertoires in cytomegalovirus infection. Study in general: Indicated by public TCR beta signatures were CMV infection and matching HLA type.

TCRdb recomputed calls from the reads with MiXCR, one row per CDR3 protein. The sample carries 170,000 or so distinct CDR3 sequences, approximately 18% recorded once. Findings and limits, study-wide: Cumulative public TCR beta family frequency identified carriers of CMV plus the relevant HLA. The ex vivo response was dominated by HLA-C-restricted CMV-specific TCR beta clonotypes.

The receptor comes from a human donor in good health (CMV status not recorded). Some clones in this sample may be carry-over from other donors' samples. The chain carries TRBV29-1 and TRBJ1-2; D is undetermined. Material for sequencing was CD8+ T cells from PBMCs. CDR3: CSVPDTLLYGYTF. CDR3 in DNA: TGCAGCGTCCCTGACACACTACTATATGGCTACACCTTC.